This T cell receptor beta chain was sequenced for a study of blood T cell repertoires in COVID-19 (dated by TCRdb to about 2020). Study-wide context: ImmuneRACE Cohort 3 recovered participants were defined by two consecutive negative NP/OP PCR tests, healthcare professional clearance, or symptom resolution. The collaborator samples originated in the United States, Italy and Spain and spanned the acute and convalescent phases of COVID-19. The material from the prospective study consisted of cDNA or gDNA derived from T cells, B-cell-depleted T cells, or PBMCs. The dataset comprised deeply sampled blood TCRbeta repertoires from subjects exposed to, actively infected with, or recovered from COVID-19. A freely available public database, intended as a resource for researchers studying the immune response to SARS-CoV-2, is where the repertoires were released. The samples were drawn from the first 160 participants of the ongoing ImmuneRACE study and from roughly 1,300 subjects provided by 6 global collaborators. Sample metadata almost always included a de-identified subject ID, COVID-19 status, age in years and sex. Where available, HLA class I and class II types were taken from metadata supplied by the sample provider and were not determined by assay-based typing. The paper as a whole reports these results and caveats: Clinical and demographic metadata were provided uncurated, with the amount varying by source and participant.

TCRbeta CDR3 regions were amplified from genomic DNA by means of the immunoSEQ Assay, a bias-controlled multiplex PCR. The source study handled its data this way. The number of nucleated cells in each sample was estimated by amplification of reference gene primers within the assay. Sequence reads were collapsed and filtered to measure the absolute abundance of every unique TCRbeta CDR3 rearrangement. For each sample, productive Simpson clonality was calculated by taking the square root of Simpson's diversity index across productive rearrangements. TCRdb obtained this table from immuneACCESS and retained in-frame rearrangements with V and J assigned. These tables miss some clones; where compared with another copy, unresolved V genes account for less than half of the shortfall, and the remainder is unexplained. D and trimming were read from the DNA, whereas the V and J calls and clone size are those reported in that table. The sample table shows around 290,000 clones, and 88% are seen once. The leading ten clones occupy 2% to 2.5% of the sample.

Remarks on this clone: Which antigen it targets is not known. Per-nucleotide qualities are absent, and no much larger clonotype sits a single base away.

Participants in the prospective study were aged about 18 to 95 years, lived in more than 20 United States geographic areas, and enrolled through a virtual design. To assign participants to cohorts, the prospective study relied on clinical history that participants themselves reported in a screening survey and a study questionnaire. In the prospective study, mobile phlebotomists collected whole blood, serum and a nasopharyngeal or oropharyngeal swab from each participant. Prospective study participants could optionally give additional blood draws and questionnaires over an approximately two-month period. Prospective study blood samples were shipped either frozen or at room temperature before DNA extraction. V is pruned by 6 bases and J by 2 bases, leaving 7 bases of the junction without a gene match. The CDR3 runs 16 residues from the cysteine to the phenylalanine. Just CDR3 DNA is preserved here, 48 bases in frame from base 1. The germline V gene (reference sequence) specifies LNHDA as CDR1 and SQIVND as CDR2.

Source material: PBMCs or T cells enriched from blood (not recorded which). The sequence came from an older woman in a cohort exposed to, infected with or recovered from COVID-19 (not recorded which). The rearranged chain carries TRBV19 and TRBJ1-6; the central 7 bases match TRBD1. The DNA sequence is given as TGTGCCAGTAGGAGTTCCGGGACAGCCTATAATTCACCCCTCCACTTT. Its translation reads: CASRSSGTAYNSPLHF.